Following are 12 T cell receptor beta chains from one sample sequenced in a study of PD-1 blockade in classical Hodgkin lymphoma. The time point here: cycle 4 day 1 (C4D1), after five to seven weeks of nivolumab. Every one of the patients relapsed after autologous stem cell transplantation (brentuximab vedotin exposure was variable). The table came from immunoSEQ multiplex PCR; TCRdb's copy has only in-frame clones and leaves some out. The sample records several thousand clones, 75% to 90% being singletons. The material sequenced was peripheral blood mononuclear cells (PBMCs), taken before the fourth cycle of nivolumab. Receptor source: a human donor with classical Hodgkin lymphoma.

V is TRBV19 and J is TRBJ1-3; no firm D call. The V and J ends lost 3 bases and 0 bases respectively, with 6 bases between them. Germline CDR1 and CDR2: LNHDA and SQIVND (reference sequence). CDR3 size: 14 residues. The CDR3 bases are TGTGCCAGTAGTATCTCGAGCTCTGGAAACACCATATATTTT. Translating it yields CASSISSSGNTIYF. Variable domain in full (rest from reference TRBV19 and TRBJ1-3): DGGITQSPKYLFRKEGQNVTLSCEQNLNHDAMYWYRQDPGQGLRLIYYSQIVNDFQKGDIAEGYSVSREKKESFPLTVTSAQKNPTAFYLCASSISSSGNTIYFGEGSWLTVV.

CDR3 nucleotide sequence: TGTGCCAGCAGTAAAGGGACATCCCTACGGCCAGATACGCAGTATTTT. Residues: CASSKGTSLRPDTQYF. This chain links TRBV6-1 with TRBJ2-3, with a tentative D call TRBD1 (6 bases). The CDR3 consists of 16 residues. CDR1 and CDR2 from the germline V gene are MNHNS and SASEGT. V was shortened by 5 bases and J by 4 bases, with 19 bases between the two germline ends.

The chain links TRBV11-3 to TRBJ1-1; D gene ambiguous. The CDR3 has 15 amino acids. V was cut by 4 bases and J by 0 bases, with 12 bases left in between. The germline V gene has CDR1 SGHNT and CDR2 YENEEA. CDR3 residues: CASSYGRLMNTEAFF. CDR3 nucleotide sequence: TGTGCCAGCAGCTACGGACGGCTTATGAACACTGAAGCTTTCTTT.

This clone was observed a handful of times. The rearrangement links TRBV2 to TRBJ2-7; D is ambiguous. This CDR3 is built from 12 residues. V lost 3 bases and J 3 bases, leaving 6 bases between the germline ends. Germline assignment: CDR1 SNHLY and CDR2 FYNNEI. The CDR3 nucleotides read TGTGCCAGCAGTGAGGCTGGCTACGAGCAGTACGTC. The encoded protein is CASSEAGYEQYV.

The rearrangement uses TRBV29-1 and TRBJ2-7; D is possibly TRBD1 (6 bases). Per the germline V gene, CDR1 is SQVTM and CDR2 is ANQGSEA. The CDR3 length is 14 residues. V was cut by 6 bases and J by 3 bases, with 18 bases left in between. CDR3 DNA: TGCAGCGTCCGCGAGAGGGGCAGGGGCTACGAGCAGTACGTC. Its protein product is CSVRERGRGYEQYV.

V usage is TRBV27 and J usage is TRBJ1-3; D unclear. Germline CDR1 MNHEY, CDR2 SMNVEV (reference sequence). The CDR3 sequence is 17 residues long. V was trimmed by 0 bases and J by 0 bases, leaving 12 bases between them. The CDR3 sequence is CASSLSRGAHSGNTIYF. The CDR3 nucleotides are TGTGCCAGCAGTTTATCTCGTGGAGCGCACTCTGGAAACACCATATATTTT.

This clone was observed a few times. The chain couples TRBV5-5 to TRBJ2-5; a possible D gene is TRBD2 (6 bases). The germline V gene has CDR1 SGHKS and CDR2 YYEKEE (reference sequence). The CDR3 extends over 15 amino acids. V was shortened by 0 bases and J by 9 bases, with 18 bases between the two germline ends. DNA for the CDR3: TGTGCCAGCAGCTTGGGCGGACTACCTCTCGCGGCCCAGTACTTC. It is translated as CASSLGGLPLAAQYF.

In DNA form, the CDR3 reads TGTGCCAGCAGCCCGGGGAGGGGGAACACTGAAGCTTTCTTT. It codes for CASSPGRGNTEAFF. The chain carries TRBV5-6 and TRBJ1-1, with a weak D call TRBD1 (5 bases). The CDR3 length is 14 residues. V was cut by 4 bases and J by 1 base, with 11 bases left in between. Germline V gene data show CDR1 as SGHDT and CDR2 as YYEEEE.

The CDR3 loop is CASSPPGGSVMSEAFF. The CDR3, as DNA: TGTGCCAGCTCACCACCCGGGGGATCAGTGATGTCTGAAGCTTTCTTT. This chain uses TRBV18 with TRBJ1-1; possible D gene TRBD1, 5 bases. V lost 0 bases and J 6 bases, leaving 17 bases between the germline ends. CDR3 length equals 16 residues. Germline values: CDR1 KGHSH, CDR2 LQKENI.

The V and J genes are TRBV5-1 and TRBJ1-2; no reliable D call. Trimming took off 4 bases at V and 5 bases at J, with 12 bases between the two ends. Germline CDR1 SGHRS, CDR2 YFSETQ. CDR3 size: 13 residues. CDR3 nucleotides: TGCGCCAGCAGCCCCTTTGCGGCTTATGGCTACACCTTC. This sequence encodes CASSPFAAYGYTF.

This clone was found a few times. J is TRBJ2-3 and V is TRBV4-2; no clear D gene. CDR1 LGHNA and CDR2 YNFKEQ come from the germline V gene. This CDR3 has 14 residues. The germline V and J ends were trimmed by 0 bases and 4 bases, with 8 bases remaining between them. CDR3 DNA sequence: TGTGCCAGCAGCCAAGATCCAGGCGCAGATACGCAGTATTTT. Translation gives CASSQDPGADTQYF.

CDR3 coding DNA: TGTGCCAGCGGAAGGTGGACTAGCGGGAGGATTGAGCAGTTCTTC. Residues: CASGRWTSGRIEQFF. V gene TRBV6-1 combines with J gene TRBJ2-1; 14 bases agree with TRBD2. V gave up 8 bases and J gave up 9 bases; unmatched junction bases: 9. The CDR3 has 15 residues. Germline V gene data show CDR1 as MNHNS and CDR2 as SASEGT.